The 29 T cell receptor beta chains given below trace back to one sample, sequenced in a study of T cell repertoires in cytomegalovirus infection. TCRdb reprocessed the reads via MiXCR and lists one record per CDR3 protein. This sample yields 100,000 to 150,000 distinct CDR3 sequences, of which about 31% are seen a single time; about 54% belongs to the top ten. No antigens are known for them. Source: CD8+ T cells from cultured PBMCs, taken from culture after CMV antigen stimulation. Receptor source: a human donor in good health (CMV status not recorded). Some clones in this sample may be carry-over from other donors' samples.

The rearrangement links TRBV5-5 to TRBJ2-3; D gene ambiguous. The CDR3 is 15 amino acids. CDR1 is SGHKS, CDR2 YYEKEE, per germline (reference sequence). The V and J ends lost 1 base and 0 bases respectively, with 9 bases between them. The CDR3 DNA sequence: TGTGCCAGCAGCTTGTGGCAGGCGAGCACAGATACGCAGTATTTT. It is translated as CASSLWQASTDTQYF.

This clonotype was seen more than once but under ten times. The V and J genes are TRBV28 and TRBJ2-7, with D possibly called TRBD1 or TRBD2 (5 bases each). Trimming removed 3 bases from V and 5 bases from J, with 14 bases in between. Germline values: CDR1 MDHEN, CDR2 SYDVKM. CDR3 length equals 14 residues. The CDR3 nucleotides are TGTGCCAGCAGTTTGGTAGGGGACGGCAACGAGCAGTACTTC. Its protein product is CASSLVGDGNEQYF.

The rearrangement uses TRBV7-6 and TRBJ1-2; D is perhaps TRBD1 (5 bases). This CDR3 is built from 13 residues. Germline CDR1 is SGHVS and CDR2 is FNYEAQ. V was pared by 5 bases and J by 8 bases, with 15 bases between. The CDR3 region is CASSLGGQGGYTF. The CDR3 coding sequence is TGTGCCAGCAGCCTCGGAGGACAAGGAGGCTACACCTTC.

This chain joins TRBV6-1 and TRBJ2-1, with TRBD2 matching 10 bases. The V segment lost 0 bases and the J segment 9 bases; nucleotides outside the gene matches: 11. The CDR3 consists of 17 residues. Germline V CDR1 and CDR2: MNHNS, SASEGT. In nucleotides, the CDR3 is TGTGCCAGCAGTGAAGCGATTGCAGCGGGGGGGCCGGGTGAGCAGTTCTTC. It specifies CASSEAIAAGGPGEQFF.

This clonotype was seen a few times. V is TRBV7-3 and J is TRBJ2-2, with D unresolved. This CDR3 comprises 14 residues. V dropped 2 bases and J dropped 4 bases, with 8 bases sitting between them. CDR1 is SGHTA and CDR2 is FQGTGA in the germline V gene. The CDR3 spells CASSLAYGTGELFF. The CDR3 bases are TGTGCCAGCAGCTTAGCGTATGGCACCGGGGAGCTGTTTTTT.

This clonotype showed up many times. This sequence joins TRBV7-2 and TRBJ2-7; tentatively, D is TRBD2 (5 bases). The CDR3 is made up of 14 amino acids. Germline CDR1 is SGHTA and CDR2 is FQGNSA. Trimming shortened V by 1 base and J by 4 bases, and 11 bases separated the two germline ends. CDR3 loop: CASSLDGLSYEQYF. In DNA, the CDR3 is TGTGCCAGCAGCTTAGATGGACTCAGTTACGAGCAGTACTTC.

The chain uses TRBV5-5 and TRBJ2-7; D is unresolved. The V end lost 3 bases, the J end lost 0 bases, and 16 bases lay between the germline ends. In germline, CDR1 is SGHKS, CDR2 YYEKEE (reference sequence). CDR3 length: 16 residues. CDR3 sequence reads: CASSSSLIRNSYEQYF. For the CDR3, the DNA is TGTGCCAGCAGCTCATCCCTGATACGGAACTCCTACGAGCAGTACTTC.

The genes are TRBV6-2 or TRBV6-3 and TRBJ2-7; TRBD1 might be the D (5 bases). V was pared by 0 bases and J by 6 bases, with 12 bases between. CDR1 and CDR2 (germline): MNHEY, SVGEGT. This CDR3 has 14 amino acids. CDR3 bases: TGTGCCAGCAGTTACTCGATGCAGGGTCGCGAGCAGTACTTC. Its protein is CASSYSMQGREQYF.

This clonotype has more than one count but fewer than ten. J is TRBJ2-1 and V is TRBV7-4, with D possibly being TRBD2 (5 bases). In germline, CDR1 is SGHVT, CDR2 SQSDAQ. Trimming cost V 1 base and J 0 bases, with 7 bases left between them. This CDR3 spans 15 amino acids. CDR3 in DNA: TGTGCCAGCAGCTTAGGAGCGGACTCCTACAATGAGCAGTTCTTC. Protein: CASSLGADSYNEQFF.

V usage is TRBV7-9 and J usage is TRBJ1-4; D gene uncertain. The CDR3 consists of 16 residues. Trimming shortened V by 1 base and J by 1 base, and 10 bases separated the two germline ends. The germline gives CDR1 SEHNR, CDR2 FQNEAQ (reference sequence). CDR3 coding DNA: TGTGCCAGCAGCTTAGGGGATGTTGTAACTAATGAAAAACTGTTTTTT. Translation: CASSLGDVVTNEKLFF.

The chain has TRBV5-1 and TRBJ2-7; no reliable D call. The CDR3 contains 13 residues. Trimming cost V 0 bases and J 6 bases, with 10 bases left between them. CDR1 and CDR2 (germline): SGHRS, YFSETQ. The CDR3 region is CASSLAPEREQYF. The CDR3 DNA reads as TGCGCCAGCAGCTTGGCCCCAGAACGCGAGCAGTACTTC.

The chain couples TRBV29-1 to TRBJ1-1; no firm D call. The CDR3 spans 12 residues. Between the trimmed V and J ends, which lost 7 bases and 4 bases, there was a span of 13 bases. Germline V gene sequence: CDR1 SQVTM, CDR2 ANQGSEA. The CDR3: CSAGLFRTEAFF. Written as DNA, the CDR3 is TGCAGCGCGGGGTTGTTCCGCACTGAAGCTTTCTTT.

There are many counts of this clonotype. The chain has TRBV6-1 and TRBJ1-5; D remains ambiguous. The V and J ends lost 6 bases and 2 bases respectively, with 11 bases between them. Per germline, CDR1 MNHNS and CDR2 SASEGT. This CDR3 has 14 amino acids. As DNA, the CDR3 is TGTGCCAGCAGCTTCCGACACGGCAATCAGCCCCAGCATTTT. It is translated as CASSFRHGNQPQHF.

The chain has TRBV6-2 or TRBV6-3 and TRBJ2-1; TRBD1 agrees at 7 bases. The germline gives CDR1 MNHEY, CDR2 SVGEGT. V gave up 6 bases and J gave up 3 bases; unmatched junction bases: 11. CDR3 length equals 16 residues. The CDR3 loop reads CASSFLTNRGYNEQFF. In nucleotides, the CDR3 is TGTGCCAGCAGCTTTCTAACGAACAGGGGCTACAATGAGCAGTTCTTC.

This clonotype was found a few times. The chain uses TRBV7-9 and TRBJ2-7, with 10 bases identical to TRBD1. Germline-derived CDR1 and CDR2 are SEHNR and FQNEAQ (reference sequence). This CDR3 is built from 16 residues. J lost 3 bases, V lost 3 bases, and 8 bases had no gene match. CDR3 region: CASSLPGQGIVYEQYF. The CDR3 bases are TGTGCCAGCAGCTTGCCGGGACAGGGGATTGTCTACGAGCAGTACTTC. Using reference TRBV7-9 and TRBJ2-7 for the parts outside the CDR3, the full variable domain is DTGVSQNPRHKITKRGQNVTFRCDPISEHNRLYWYRQTLGQGPEFLTYFQNEAQLEKSRLLSDRFSAERPKGSFSTLEIQRTEQGDSAMYLCASSLPGQGIVYEQYFGPGTRLTVT.

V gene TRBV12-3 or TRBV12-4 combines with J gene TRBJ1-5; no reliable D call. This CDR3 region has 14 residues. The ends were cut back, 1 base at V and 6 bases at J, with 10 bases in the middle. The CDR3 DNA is TGTGCCAGCAGTTTAGAAACAAAGGGTCAGCCCCAGCATTTT. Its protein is CASSLETKGQPQHF.

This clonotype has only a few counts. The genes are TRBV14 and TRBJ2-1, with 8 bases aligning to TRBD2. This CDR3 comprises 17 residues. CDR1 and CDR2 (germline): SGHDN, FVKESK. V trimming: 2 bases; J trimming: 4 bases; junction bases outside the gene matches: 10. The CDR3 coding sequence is TGTGCCAGCAGCCAACGCGTTGGTAGCGGGGTGTACAATGAGCAGTTCTTC. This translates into CASSQRVGSGVYNEQFF.

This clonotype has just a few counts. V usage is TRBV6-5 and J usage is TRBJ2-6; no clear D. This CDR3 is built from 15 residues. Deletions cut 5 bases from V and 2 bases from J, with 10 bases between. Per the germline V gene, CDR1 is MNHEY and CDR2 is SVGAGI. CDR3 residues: CASSTMLAGANVLTF. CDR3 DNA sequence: TGTGCCAGCAGTACCATGTTAGCTGGGGCCAACGTCCTGACTTTC.

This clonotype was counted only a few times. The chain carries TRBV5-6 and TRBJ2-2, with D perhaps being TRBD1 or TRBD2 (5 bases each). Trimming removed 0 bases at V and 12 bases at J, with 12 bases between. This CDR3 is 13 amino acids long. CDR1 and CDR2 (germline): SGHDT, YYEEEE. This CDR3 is CASSLGGTSQLFF. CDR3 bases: TGTGCCAGCAGCTTGGGGGGGACCTCCCAGCTGTTTTTT.

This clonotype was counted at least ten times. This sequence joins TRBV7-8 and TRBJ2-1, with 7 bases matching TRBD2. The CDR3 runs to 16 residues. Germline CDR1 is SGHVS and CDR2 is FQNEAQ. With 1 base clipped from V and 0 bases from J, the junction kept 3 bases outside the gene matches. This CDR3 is CASSLVSGDSYNEQFF. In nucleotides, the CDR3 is TGTGCCAGCAGCTTAGTAAGCGGGGACTCCTACAATGAGCAGTTCTTC.

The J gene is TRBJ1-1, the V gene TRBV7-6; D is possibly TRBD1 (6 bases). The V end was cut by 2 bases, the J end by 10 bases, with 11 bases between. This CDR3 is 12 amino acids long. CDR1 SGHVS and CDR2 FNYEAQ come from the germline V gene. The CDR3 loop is CASSLTQGRAFF. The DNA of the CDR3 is TGTGCCAGCAGCTTAACACAGGGTAGAGCTTTCTTT.

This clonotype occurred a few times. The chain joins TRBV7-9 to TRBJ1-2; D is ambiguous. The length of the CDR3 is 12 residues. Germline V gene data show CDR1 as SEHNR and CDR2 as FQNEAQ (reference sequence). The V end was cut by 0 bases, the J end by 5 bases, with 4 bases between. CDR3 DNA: TGTGCCAGCAGCTTAGCCATGTATGGCTACACCTTC. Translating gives CASSLAMYGYTF.

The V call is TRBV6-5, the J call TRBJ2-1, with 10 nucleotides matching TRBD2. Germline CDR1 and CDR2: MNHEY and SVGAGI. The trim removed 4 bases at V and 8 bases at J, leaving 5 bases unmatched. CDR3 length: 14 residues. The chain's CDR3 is CASSSSGSGDEQFF. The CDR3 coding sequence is TGTGCCAGCAGTTCTAGCGGGAGTGGCGATGAGCAGTTCTTC.

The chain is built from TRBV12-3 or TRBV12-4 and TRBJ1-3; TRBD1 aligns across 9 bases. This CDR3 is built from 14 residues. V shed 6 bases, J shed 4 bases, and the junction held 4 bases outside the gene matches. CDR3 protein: CASSPGQGGNTIYF. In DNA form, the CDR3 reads TGTGCCAGCAGCCCGGGACAGGGAGGAAACACCATATATTTT.

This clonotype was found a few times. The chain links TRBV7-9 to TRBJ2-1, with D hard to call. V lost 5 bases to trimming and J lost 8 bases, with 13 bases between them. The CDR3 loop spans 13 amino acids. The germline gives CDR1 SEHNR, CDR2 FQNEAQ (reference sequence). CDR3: CASSQPPQYEQFF. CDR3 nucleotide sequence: TGTGCCAGCAGCCAACCTCCACAATATGAGCAGTTCTTC.

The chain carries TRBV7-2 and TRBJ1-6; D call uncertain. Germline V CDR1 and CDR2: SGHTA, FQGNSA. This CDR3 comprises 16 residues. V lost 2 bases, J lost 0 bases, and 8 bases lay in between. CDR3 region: CASSLQWSSYNSPLHF. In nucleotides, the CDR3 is TGTGCCAGCAGCTTACAGTGGAGCTCCTATAATTCACCCCTCCACTTT.

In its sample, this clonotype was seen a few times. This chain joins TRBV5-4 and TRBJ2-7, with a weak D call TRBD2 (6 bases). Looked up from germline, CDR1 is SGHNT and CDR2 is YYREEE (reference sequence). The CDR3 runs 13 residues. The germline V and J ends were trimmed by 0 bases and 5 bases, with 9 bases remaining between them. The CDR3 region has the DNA TGTGCCAGCAGCTTGGCCGGGAGCGACGAGCAGTACTTC. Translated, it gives CASSLAGSDEQYF.

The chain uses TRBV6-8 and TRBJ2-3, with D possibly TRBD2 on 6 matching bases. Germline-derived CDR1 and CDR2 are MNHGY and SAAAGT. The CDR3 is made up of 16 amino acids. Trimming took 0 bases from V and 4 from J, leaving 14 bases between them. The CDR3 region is CASSYSELAFADTQYF. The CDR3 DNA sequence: TGTGCCAGCAGTTACTCGGAACTAGCATTCGCAGATACGCAGTATTTT.

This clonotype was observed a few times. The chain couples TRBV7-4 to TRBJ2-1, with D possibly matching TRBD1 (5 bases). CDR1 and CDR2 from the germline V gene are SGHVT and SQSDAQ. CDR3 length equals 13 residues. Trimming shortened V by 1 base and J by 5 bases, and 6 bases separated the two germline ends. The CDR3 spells CASSLVTDNEQFF. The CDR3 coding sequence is TGTGCCAGCAGCTTAGTGACAGACAATGAGCAGTTCTTC.